This T cell receptor (beta chain) was found in a study of CD4+ T cells in melanoma. Profiled with immunoSEQ multiplex PCR; TCRdb holds only in-frame clones, not every one. The repertoire includes about 50,000 clones, roughly 89% of them detected once, and 12% sits in the top ten. Sample: peripheral blood. The TCR originated in a human donor with melanoma.

For the CDR3, the DNA is TGTGCCAGCAGTTACTCCAGAGCGGGGTTCGATGAGCAGTTCTTC. Encoded protein: CASSYSRAGFDEQFF. The chain combines TRBV6-5 with TRBJ2-1; TRBD2 aligns across 7 bases. V shed 0 bases, J shed 8 bases, and the junction held 7 bases outside the gene matches. The CDR3 totals 15 residues. The V gene's germline CDR1 is MNHEY and CDR2 SVGAGI.